This T cell receptor beta chain was captured in a study of metastatic and nonmetastatic thyroid tumors. Study-wide background: Samples came from malignant and benign thyroid patients, and repertoires were compared across blood and tumor or nodule tissue. Findings and caveats of the study: It was reportedly found that TCR beta diversity was significantly higher in malignant thyroid tumors than in benign nodules, a difference seen in both blood and tumor samples.

In the source study's methods: A classifier of distant metastasis in papillary thyroid cancer was built from CDR3 differences (across clinicopathological groups). Via MiXCR, TCRdb re-called the PCR reads. TCRdb's processing, not the authors', yielded these V and J calls. This table holds around 15,000 clones, 23% found once. Ahead of thyroid surgery, no patient had received treatment of any kind. The germline CDR1 and CDR2 sequences are MNHNS and SASEGT. The CDR3 runs to 17 residues. The V gene end was trimmed by 1 base and the J gene end by 0 bases; junction bases not matched to a gene: 7. This clone has just a few counts. What it binds is not known.

The sample taken for sequencing was adjacent normal tissue. V usage is TRBV6-1 and J usage is TRBJ2-3, with 7 bases fitting TRBD2. This TCR was sampled from a female donor with papillary thyroid cancer or a benign thyroid nodule (not recorded which). Some clones in this sample may be carry-over from other donors' samples. CDR3 residues: CASSEVWGLSSTDTQYF. The CDR3 coding sequence is TGTGCCAGCAGTGAAGTCTGGGGACTATCAAGCACAGATACGCAGTATTTT.